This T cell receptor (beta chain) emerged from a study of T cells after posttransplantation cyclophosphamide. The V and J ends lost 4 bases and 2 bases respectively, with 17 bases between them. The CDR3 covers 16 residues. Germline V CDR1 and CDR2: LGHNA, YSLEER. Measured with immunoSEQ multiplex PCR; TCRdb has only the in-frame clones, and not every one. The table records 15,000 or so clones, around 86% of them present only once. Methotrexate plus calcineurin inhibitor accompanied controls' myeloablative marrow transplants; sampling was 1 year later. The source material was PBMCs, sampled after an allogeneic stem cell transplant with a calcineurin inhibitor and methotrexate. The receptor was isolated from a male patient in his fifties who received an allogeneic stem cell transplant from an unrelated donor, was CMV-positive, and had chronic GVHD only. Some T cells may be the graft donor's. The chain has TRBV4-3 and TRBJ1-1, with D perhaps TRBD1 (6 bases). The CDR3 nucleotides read TGCGCCAGCAGCCGGACCCGGGGGGCGCAAAACACTGAAGCTTTCTTT. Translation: CASSRTRGAQNTEAFF.